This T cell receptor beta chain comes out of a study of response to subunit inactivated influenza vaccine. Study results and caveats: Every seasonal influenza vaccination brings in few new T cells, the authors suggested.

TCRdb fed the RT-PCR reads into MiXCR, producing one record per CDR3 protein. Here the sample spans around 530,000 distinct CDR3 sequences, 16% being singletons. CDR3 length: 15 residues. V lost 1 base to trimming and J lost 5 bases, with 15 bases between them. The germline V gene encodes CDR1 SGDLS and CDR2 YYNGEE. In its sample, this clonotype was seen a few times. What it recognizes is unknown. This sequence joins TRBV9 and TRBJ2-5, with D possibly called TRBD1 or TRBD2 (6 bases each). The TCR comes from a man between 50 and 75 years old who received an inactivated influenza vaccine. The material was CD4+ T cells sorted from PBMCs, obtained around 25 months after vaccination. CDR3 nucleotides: TGTGCCAGCAGCGTATCCCCGGGGGCCGGGGAGACCCAGTACTTC. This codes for CASSVSPGAGETQYF.